Listed here are 32 T cell receptor beta chains from one sample, sequenced in a study of beta chain features in type 1 diabetes. The investigators reverse transcribed all of the isolated RNA, so they sequenced expressed TCRB transcripts. The data were produced by immunoSEQ multiplex PCR, yet TCRdb's version contains in-frame clones alone and is incomplete. The sample lists hundreds of thousands of clones; around a sixth were seen once. The source material was naive CD4+ T cells from blood. The origin of the receptors is a man between 18 and 29 years old in good health.

In this sample, this clone turned up a few times. Distinct nucleotide sequences in the sample also encode this CDR3. The chain combines TRBV5-1 with TRBJ2-5; D remains ambiguous. This CDR3 has 11 amino acids. With 1 base removed from V and 5 bases from J, the gap between germline ends came to 3 bases. Germline assignment: CDR1 SGHRS and CDR2 YFSETQ. The CDR3 DNA is TGCGCCAGCAGCTTGTCTGAGACCCAGTACTTC. Translating gives CASSLSETQYF.

This clone was seen only a few times. The V and J genes are TRBV15 and TRBJ1-3; D ambiguous. Deletions cut 0 bases from V and 0 bases from J, with 9 bases between. Germline CDR1 reads LNHNV; CDR2 reads YYDKDF (reference sequence). The CDR3 contains 16 residues. CDR3 coding DNA: TGTGCCACCAGCAGAGATCAACTGACCTCTGGAAACACCATATATTTT. It yields the protein CATSRDQLTSGNTIYF.

The chain recombines TRBV29-1 with TRBJ1-1; tentative D call: TRBD1 (5 bases). The V gene lost 7 bases and the J gene lost 2 bases, with 14 bases spanning the gap. Germline CDR1 reads SQVTM; CDR2 reads ANQGSEA. CDR3 size: 13 residues. This CDR3 is CSATDRINTEAFF. In nucleotides, the CDR3 is TGCAGCGCTACAGACAGAATCAACACTGAAGCTTTCTTT.

In this sample, this clone turned up a few times. V gene TRBV10-3 combines with J gene TRBJ2-3; 13 bases fit TRBD2. J gave up 2 bases and V 5 bases, and 4 bases lay outside the gene matches. CDR1 is ENHRY and CDR2 is SYGVKD in the germline V gene. The CDR3 totals 16 residues. CDR3 sequence: CAISPGTSGNTDTQYF. CDR3 DNA sequence: TGTGCCATCAGTCCTGGGACTAGCGGGAACACAGATACGCAGTATTTT.

This chain joins TRBV7-9 and TRBJ1-5; D might be TRBD1 (5 bases). CDR1 SEHNR and CDR2 FQNEAQ come from the germline V gene (reference sequence). The V end was cut by 8 bases, the J end by 5 bases, with 19 bases between. The CDR3 contains 15 residues. CDR3 coding DNA: TGTGCCAGCTCACCGGGGCAGGACGGTGATCAGCCCCAGCATTTT. This codes for CASSPGQDGDQPQHF.

This clone was found many times. V and J are TRBV23-1 and TRBJ1-1, with 7 bases lining up with TRBD1. TRBV23-1 is annotated as an ORF whose role is uncertain. V lost 0 bases and J lost 4; bases outside the gene matches: 11. The CDR3 consists of 17 residues. CDR3 nucleotides: TGCGCCAGCAGTCAATCCGGTGTGGCGCACAGGGGCACTGAAGCTTTCTTT. Amino acids: CASSQSGVAHRGTEAFF.

This clone has a handful of counts. This chain joins TRBV18 and TRBJ2-7, with 14 bases that match TRBD2. Germline V CDR1 and CDR2: KGHSH, LQKENI. CDR3 size: 16 residues. V shed 3 bases and J 6 bases; nucleotides not matched to a gene: 7. In nucleotides, the CDR3 is TGTGCCAGCTCACCGCTCGGGACTAGCGGGAGTGTCGAGCAGTACTTC. Amino acids: CASSPLGTSGSVEQYF.

This clone occurred a few times. The junction differs from germline at one of its ends, possibly a read error. The chain links TRBV7-7 to TRBJ1-1; 7 positions match TRBD1. This CDR3 contains 16 residues. CDR1 is SSHAT and CDR2 is FNYEAQ in the germline V gene (reference sequence). The DNA of the CDR3 is TGTGCTAGCAGGCCCGTACAGGGGTTGGGGAACACTGAAGCTTTCTTT. Residues: CASRPVQGLGNTEAFF.

The sample holds a few counts of this clone. This chain joins TRBV29-1 and TRBJ2-5, with a possible D match to TRBD2 (6 bases). CDR3 length equals 14 residues. Germline V gene data show CDR1 as SQVTM and CDR2 as ANQGSEA. The ends were cut back, 7 bases at V and 4 bases at J, with 19 bases in the middle. CDR3 sequence: CSARRLGGGETQYF. DNA for the CDR3: TGCAGCGCCCGACGCTTGGGGGGAGGAGAGACCCAGTACTTC.

This clone was seen a handful of times. The chain employs TRBV7-9 and TRBJ2-7; the match to TRBD2 covers 8 bases. V lost 4 bases and J lost 0; bases outside the gene matches: 11. CDR3 length: 17 residues. Germline assignment: CDR1 SEHNR and CDR2 FQNEAQ (reference sequence). CDR3 in amino acids: CASSSLGLAGLSYEQYF. For the CDR3, the DNA is TGTGCCAGCAGCTCCCTTGGGCTAGCGGGCCTCTCCTACGAGCAGTACTTC. The full variable domain, rest sourced from reference TRBV7-9 and TRBJ2-7, is DTGVSQNPRHKITKRGQNVTFRCDPISEHNRLYWYRQTLGQGPEFLTYFQNEAQLEKSRLLSDRFSAERPKGSFSTLEIQRTEQGDSAMYLCASSSLGLAGLSYEQYFGPGTRLTVT.

In this sample, this clone turned up a few times. This chain uses TRBV15 with TRBJ2-4; TRBD2 aligns across 7 bases. The germline V gene has CDR1 LNHNV and CDR2 YYDKDF (reference sequence). V lost 9 bases, J lost 0 bases, and 11 bases stayed unmatched. This CDR3 comprises 16 residues. Here the CDR3 DNA reads TGTGCCACTAAGGTGGGAGGGTTTATAGCCAAAAACATTCAGTACTTC. Amino acids: CATKVGGFIAKNIQYF. Filled out from reference TRBV15 and TRBJ2-4, the complete variable domain reads DAMVIQNPRYQVTQFGKPVTLSCSQTLNHNVMYWYQQKSSQAPKLLFHYYDKDFNNEADTPDNFQSRRPNTSFCFLDIRSPGLGDTAMYLCATKVGGFIAKNIQYFGAGTRLSVL.

This clone was observed a few times. The genes are TRBV7-6 and TRBJ2-7, with 12 bases matching TRBD2. CDR1 and CDR2 from the germline V gene are SGHVS and FNYEAQ. This CDR3 comprises 15 residues. After removal of 5 bases from V and 4 bases from J, the junction contained 6 bases not matched to a gene. The CDR3 nucleotides are TGTGCCAGCAGCCTCGCCGGGACTAGCGGGTACGAGCAGTACTTC. Amino acids: CASSLAGTSGYEQYF.

This clone occurred a few times. The V gene is TRBV7-2, the J gene TRBJ1-3; the D gene is possibly TRBD1 (5 bases). V was trimmed by 5 bases and J by 0 bases, leaving 11 bases between them. There are 15 residues in the CDR3. Germline V lookup: CDR1 SGHTA, CDR2 FQGNSA. In DNA form, the CDR3 reads TGTGCCAGCAGCCTCAATCAGGGCTCTGGAAACACCATATATTTT. Its translation: CASSLNQGSGNTIYF. The full variable domain, with the rest looked up from reference TRBV7-2 and TRBJ1-3, is GAGVSQSPSNKVTEKGKDVELRCDPISGHTALYWYRQSLGQGLEFLIYFQGNSAPDKSGLPSDRFSAERTGGSVSTLTIQRTQQEDSAVYLCASSLNQGSGNTIYFGEGSWLTVV.

The CDR3 spells CASSVTGTSGTNEQFF. CDR3 nucleotide sequence: TGTGCCAGCAGCGTAACGGGGACTAGCGGGACGAATGAGCAGTTCTTC. The chain combines TRBV9 with TRBJ2-1; 13 bases fit TRBD2. Germline V gene data show CDR1 as SGDLS and CDR2 as YYNGEE. The trim removed 1 base at V and 7 bases at J, leaving 5 bases unmatched. This CDR3 contains 16 residues.

The rearrangement uses TRBV7-9 and TRBJ1-2, with D possibly being TRBD1 (6 bases). This CDR3 region has 14 residues. V was shortened by 1 base and J by 6 bases, with 12 bases between the two germline ends. Germline CDR1 reads SEHNR; CDR2 reads FQNEAQ (reference sequence). CDR3 protein: CASSLVMGAHGYTF. In DNA form, the CDR3 reads TGTGCCAGCAGCTTAGTCATGGGGGCCCATGGCTACACCTTC.

V is TRBV7-2 and J is TRBJ1-5; 9 bases line up with TRBD1. The CDR3 is 16 amino acids. Germline trimming cut 2 bases from V and 2 bases from J; bases unmatched to any gene: 4. The germline gives CDR1 SGHTA, CDR2 FQGNSA. In nucleotides, the CDR3 is TGTGCCAGCAGCTTAATAGGGACAGGGCGCAATCAGCCCCAGCATTTT. Protein product: CASSLIGTGRNQPQHF.

V gene TRBV12-5 combines with J gene TRBJ2-3; 9 bases line up with TRBD2. Losses at the gene ends were 1 base for V and 4 bases for J; bases not matched to a gene: 9. The CDR3 has 17 amino acids. CDR1 is LGHNT, CDR2 FRNRAP, per germline. As DNA, the CDR3 is TGTGCTAGTGGTTTGGCCCTGCGGGGGGGCAGGGCAGATACGCAGTATTTT. Translated: CASGLALRGGRADTQYF.

The table lists this clone with a few counts. This chain joins TRBV4-2 and TRBJ1-1, with D perhaps TRBD1 (5 bases). CDR3 size: 16 residues. The V gene's germline CDR1 is LGHNA and CDR2 YNFKEQ. Trimming cost V 4 bases and J 6 bases, with 21 bases left between them. The CDR3 loop is CASSRETRARGAEAFF. CDR3 bases: TGTGCCAGCAGCCGAGAAACCCGGGCCCGGGGGGCTGAAGCTTTCTTT.

The chain links TRBV28 to TRBJ1-2, with 12 bases lining up with TRBD1. Germline values: CDR1 MDHEN, CDR2 SYDVKM. The CDR3 runs to 17 residues. Unmatched junction bases numbered 7, after V lost 1 base and J lost 4 bases. The CDR3 region is CASSLSSGQGASYGYTF. The CDR3 bases are TGTGCCAGCAGTTTATCCTCGGGACAGGGGGCAAGCTATGGCTACACCTTC.

This clone was counted a few times. The V gene is TRBV5-1, the J gene TRBJ2-2; maybe TRBD1 (6 bases). The CDR3 length is 16 residues. V lost 2 bases and J 0 bases, leaving 11 bases between the germline ends. CDR1 SGHRS and CDR2 YFSETQ come from the germline V gene. Written as DNA, the CDR3 is TGCGCCAGCAGCTTCCACAGGGCCTCGAACACCGGGGAGCTGTTTTTT. Amino acids: CASSFHRASNTGELFF.

This clone was picked up a small number of times. CDR3 DNA: TGTGCCAGCAGCTTAACTGCAGGTGGCTACACCTTC. It specifies CASSLTAGGYTF. The chain is built from TRBV11-2 and TRBJ1-2; D is unclear. Germline loops: CDR1 SGHAT, CDR2 FQNNGV. V was shortened by 2 bases and J by 7 bases, with 8 bases between the two germline ends. The CDR3 is 12 residues long.

V and J are TRBV11-2 and TRBJ2-1; 12 bases agree with TRBD2. J was trimmed by 3 bases and V by 1 base; bases with no gene match: 4. Germline V gene lookup returns CDR1 SGHAT and CDR2 FQNNGV. The length of the CDR3 is 17 residues. CDR3 DNA sequence: TGTGCCAGCAGCTTAGGCCCGACTAGCGGGAGCTACAATGAGCAGTTCTTC. It yields the protein CASSLGPTSGSYNEQFF.

This clone has more than one count but fewer than ten. V is TRBV18 and J is TRBJ2-4; 12 nucleotides agree with TRBD2. The ends lost 2 bases at V and 7 bases at J; junction bases unmatched: 0. CDR1 is KGHSH, CDR2 LQKENI, per germline. CDR3 size: 14 residues. The CDR3, as DNA: TGTGCCAGCTCACCAGGGACTAGCGGGAACATTCAGTACTTC. Encoded protein: CASSPGTSGNIQYF.

This clone showed up just a few times. The rearrangement uses TRBV4-3 and TRBJ1-2; 8 bases line up with TRBD1. The CDR3 totals 15 residues. Per germline, CDR1 LGHNA and CDR2 YSLEER. Trimming took 4 bases from V and 6 from J; bases not matched to a gene: 10. The CDR3 spells CASSPRTGPGDGYTF. The CDR3 nucleotides read TGCGCCAGCAGCCCCAGGACAGGGCCCGGGGATGGCTACACCTTC.

In its sample, this clone was seen a few times. The chain carries TRBV6-5 and TRBJ1-5, with TRBD1 identical over 8 bases. The CDR3 runs 15 residues. V shed 3 bases, J shed 6 bases, and the junction held 7 bases outside the gene matches. Germline V gene sequence: CDR1 MNHEY, CDR2 SVGAGI. CDR3: CASSYTGGSGQPQHF. CDR3 bases: TGTGCCAGCAGTTATACAGGGGGATCAGGTCAGCCCCAGCATTTT.

This chain links TRBV4-3 with TRBJ2-2; no clear D. The germline V gene has CDR1 LGHNA and CDR2 YSLEER. This CDR3 comprises 15 residues. V lost 5 bases, J lost 1 base, and 11 bases lay in between. Here the CDR3 reads CASSYRTENTGELFF. The CDR3 region has the DNA TGCGCCAGCAGCTACCGGACGGAGAACACCGGGGAGCTGTTTTTT.

V usage is TRBV7-2 and J usage is TRBJ1-2; 12 positions agree with TRBD1. The trim removed 5 bases at V and 6 bases at J, leaving 4 bases unmatched. The CDR3 extends over 14 amino acids. CDR1 and CDR2 from the germline V gene are SGHTA and FQGNSA. Here the CDR3 DNA reads TGTGCCAGCAGCCAGGGACAGGGGGCACATGGCTACACCTTC. Amino acid sequence: CASSQGQGAHGYTF. Supplemented by reference TRBV7-2 and TRBJ1-2, the full variable domain reads GAGVSQSPSNKVTEKGKDVELRCDPISGHTALYWYRQSLGQGLEFLIYFQGNSAPDKSGLPSDRFSAERTGGSVSTLTIQRTQQEDSAVYLCASSQGQGAHGYTFGSGTRLTVV.

J is TRBJ2-7 and V is TRBV19; the D gene is possibly TRBD1 (5 bases). Trimming took 3 bases from V and 6 from J, leaving 9 bases between them. The CDR3 covers 12 residues. Germline lookup yields CDR1 LNHDA and CDR2 SQIVND (reference sequence). The CDR3 spells CASSIQGGEQYF. Here the CDR3 DNA reads TGTGCCAGTAGTATTCAGGGCGGCGAGCAGTACTTC.

This chain uses TRBV30 with TRBJ1-4; 8 positions match TRBD1. Trimming took 3 bases from V and 2 from J; bases not matched to a gene: 11. The germline CDR1 and CDR2 sequences are GTSNPN and SVGIG (reference sequence). The CDR3 is made up of 17 amino acids. For the CDR3, the DNA is TGTGCCTGGAGAGGACAGGGCAATTGGGGTACTAATGAAAAACTGTTTTTT. As protein: CAWRGQGNWGTNEKLFF. The full variable domain, completed using reference TRBV30 and TRBJ1-4, is SQTIHQWPATLVQPVGSPLSLECTVEGTSNPNLYWYRQAAGRGLQLLFYSVGIGQISSEVPQNLSASRPQDRQFILSSKKLLLSDSGFYLCAWRGQGNWGTNEKLFFGSGTQLSVL.

As regards this clone: Germline is not matched at one junction end, which may reflect a read error. Written as DNA, the CDR3 is TGTGCTAGCAGCCCACAGGGTATGAGTACTGAAGCTTTCTTT. Its translation is CASSPQGMSTEAFF. The chain joins TRBV7-7 to TRBJ1-1; D is perhaps TRBD1 (6 bases). Germline CDR1 reads SSHAT; CDR2 reads FNYEAQ (reference sequence). This CDR3 is built from 14 residues.

This clone occurred a few times. The chain links TRBV9 to TRBJ2-1; D is tentatively TRBD1 or TRBD2 (6 bases each). V dropped 4 bases and J dropped 7 bases, with 21 bases sitting between them. Germline V gene data show CDR1 as SGDLS and CDR2 as YYNGEE. The CDR3 is 16 amino acids. The CDR3 loop is CASSPWGRGGRNEQFF. The CDR3 region has the DNA TGTGCCAGCAGCCCCTGGGGGCGGGGCGGCAGGAATGAGCAGTTCTTC.

The CDR3 bases are TGTGCCAGTAGTGTCACAGGGGCTAGCAATCAGCCCCAGCATTTT. Amino acids: CASSVTGASNQPQHF. This chain uses TRBV19 with TRBJ1-5; 7 nucleotides line up with TRBD1. This CDR3 has 15 amino acids. Trimming removed 5 bases from V and 0 bases from J; junction bases left unmatched: 4. CDR1 is LNHDA, CDR2 SQIVND, per germline (reference sequence).